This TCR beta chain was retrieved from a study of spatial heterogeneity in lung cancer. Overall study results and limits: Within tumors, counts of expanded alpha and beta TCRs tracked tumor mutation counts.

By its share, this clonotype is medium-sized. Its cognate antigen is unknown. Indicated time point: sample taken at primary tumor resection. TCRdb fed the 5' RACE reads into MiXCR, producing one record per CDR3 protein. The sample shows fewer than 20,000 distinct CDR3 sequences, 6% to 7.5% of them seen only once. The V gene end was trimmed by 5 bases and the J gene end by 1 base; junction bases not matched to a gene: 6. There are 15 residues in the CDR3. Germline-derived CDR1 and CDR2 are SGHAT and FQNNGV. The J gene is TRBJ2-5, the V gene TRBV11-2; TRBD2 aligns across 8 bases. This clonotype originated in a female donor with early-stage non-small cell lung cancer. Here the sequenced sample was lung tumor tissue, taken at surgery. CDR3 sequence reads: CASSRRGGIQETQYF. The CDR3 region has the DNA TGTGCCAGCAGCCGACGGGGGGGCATCCAAGAGACCCAGTACTTC.